This T cell receptor (beta chain) originates from a study of T cell responses to AZD1222 COVID-19 vaccine. The CDR3 loop spans 13 amino acids. Looked up from germline, CDR1 is MDHEN and CDR2 is SYDVKM. Trimming pared 8 bases from V and 2 bases from J, leaving 12 bases between. The method was immunoSEQ multiplex PCR; TCRdb's version includes in-frame clones alone and lacks a portion of them. The repertoire has approximately 150,000 clones, more than 85% of them found once; the top ten carry less than 5%. The origin of this receptor is an adult who received the AZD1222 COVID-19 vaccine. The sequences come from peripheral blood, collected 28 days after the second AZD1222 dose. The chain joins TRBV28 to TRBJ1-1; D gene unclear. The DNA for the CDR3 is TGTGCCAGCCCGTGGCCGTTCAACACTGAAGCTTTCTTT. Translation: CASPWPFNTEAFF. Filled out from reference TRBV28 and TRBJ1-1, the complete variable domain reads DVKVTQSSRYLVKRTGEKVFLECVQDMDHENMFWYRQDPGLGLRLIYFSYDVKMKEKGDIPEGYSVSREKKERFSLILESASTNQTSMYLCASPWPFNTEAFFGQGTRLTVV.